This T cell receptor (beta chain) was identified in a study of blood T cell repertoires in COVID-19. The wider study: Researchers got acute and convalescent COVID-19 samples from the United States, Italy and Spain. T cells, B-cell-depleted T cells, or PBMCs provided the cDNA or gDNA that served as material.

Symptom resolution, clearance, or two negative PCRs marked donors in Cohort 3 as recovered. TCRdb's copy holds only in-frame clones and misses some; the assay was immunoSEQ multiplex PCR. This sample has about 380,000 clones; more than 70% occur once, and the top ten carry roughly 1.2%. The sequencing sample was made of PBMCs or T cells enriched from blood (not recorded which). This clonotype originated in a woman aged 18-29 years who had recovered from COVID-19.

The CDR3 protein is CASRPSQGDGANVLTF. The CDR3 DNA reads as TGTGCCAGTAGGCCAAGTCAAGGAGATGGGGCCAACGTCCTGACTTTC. The V call is TRBV19, the J call TRBJ2-6; no definite D call. This CDR3 spans 16 amino acids. Germline V gene lookup returns CDR1 LNHDA and CDR2 SQIVND (reference sequence). V was pared by 6 bases and J by 3 bases, with 15 bases between.